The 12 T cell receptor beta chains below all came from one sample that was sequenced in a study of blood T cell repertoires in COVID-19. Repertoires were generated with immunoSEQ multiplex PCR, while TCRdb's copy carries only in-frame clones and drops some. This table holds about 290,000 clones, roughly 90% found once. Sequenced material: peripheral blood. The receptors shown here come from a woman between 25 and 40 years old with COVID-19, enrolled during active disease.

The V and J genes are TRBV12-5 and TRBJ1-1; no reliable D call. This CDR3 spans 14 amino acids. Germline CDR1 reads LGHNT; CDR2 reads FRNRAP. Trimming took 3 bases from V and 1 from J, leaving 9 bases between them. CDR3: CASGFSPGNTEAFF. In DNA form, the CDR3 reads TGTGCTAGTGGTTTTTCACCCGGGAACACTGAAGCTTTCTTT.

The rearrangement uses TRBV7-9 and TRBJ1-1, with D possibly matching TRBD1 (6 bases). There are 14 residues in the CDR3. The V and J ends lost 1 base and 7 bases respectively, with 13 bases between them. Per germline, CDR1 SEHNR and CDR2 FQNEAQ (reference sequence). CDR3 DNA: TGTGCCAGCAGCTTAGTAGGGGGAATTGGTGAAGCTTTCTTT. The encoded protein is CASSLVGGIGEAFF.

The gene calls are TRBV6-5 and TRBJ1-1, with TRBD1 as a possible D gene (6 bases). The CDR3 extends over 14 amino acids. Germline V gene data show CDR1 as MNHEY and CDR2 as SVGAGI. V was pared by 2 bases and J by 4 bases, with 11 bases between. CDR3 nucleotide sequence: TGTGCCAGCAGTTACCGGCCAGGGGTCACTGAAGCTTTCTTT. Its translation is CASSYRPGVTEAFF.

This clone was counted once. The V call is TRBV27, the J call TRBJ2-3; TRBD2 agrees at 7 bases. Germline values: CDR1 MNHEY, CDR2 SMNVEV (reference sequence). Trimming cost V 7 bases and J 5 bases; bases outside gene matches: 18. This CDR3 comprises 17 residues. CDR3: CASTTGIGLVQVDTQYF. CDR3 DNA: TGTGCCAGCACCACGGGAATAGGACTAGTTCAGGTAGATACGCAGTATTTT.

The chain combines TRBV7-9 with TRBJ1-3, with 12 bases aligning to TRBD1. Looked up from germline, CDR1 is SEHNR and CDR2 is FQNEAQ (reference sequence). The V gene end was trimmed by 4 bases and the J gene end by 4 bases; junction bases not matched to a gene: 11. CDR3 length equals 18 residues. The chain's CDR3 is CASSSSGQGAFVGNTIYF. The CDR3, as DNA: TGTGCCAGCAGCTCCTCGGGACAGGGGGCATTCGTCGGAAACACCATATATTTT.

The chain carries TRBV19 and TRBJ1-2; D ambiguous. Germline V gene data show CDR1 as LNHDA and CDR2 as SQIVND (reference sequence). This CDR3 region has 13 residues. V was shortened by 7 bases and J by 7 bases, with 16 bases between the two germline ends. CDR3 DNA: TGTGCCAGTACCCAAATAGTTTGGAGTGGCTACACCTTC. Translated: CASTQIVWSGYTF.

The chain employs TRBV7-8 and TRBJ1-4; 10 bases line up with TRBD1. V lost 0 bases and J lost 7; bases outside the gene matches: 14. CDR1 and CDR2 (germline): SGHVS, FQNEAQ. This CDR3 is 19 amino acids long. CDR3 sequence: CASSLADPGQGFLGEKLFF. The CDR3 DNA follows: TGTGCCAGCAGCTTAGCCGATCCGGGACAGGGGTTTTTAGGTGAAAAACTGTTTTTT.

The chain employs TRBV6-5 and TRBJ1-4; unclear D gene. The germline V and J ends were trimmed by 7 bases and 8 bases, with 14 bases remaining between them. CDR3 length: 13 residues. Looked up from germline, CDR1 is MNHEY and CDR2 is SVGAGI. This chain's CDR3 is CASKRVTVEKLFF. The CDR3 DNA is TGTGCCAGCAAGAGGGTGACGGTGGAAAAACTGTTTTTT.

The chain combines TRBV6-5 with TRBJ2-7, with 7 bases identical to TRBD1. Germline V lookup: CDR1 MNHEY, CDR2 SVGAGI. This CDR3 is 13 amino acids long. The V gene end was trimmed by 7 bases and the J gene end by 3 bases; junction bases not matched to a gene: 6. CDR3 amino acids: CASNWDRLYEQYF. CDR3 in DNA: TGTGCCAGCAATTGGGACAGACTCTACGAGCAGTACTTC.

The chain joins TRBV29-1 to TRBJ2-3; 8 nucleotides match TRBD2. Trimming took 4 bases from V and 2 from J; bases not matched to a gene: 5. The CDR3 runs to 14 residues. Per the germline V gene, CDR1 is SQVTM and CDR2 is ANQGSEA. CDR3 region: CSVAGGGDTDTQYF. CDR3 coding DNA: TGCAGCGTTGCGGGAGGGGGGGACACAGATACGCAGTATTTT.

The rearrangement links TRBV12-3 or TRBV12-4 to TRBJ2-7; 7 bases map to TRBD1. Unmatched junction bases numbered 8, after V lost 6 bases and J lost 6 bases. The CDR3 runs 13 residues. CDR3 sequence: CASSRQGLSEQYF. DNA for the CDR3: TGTGCCAGCAGCCGACAGGGTTTATCCGAGCAGTACTTC.

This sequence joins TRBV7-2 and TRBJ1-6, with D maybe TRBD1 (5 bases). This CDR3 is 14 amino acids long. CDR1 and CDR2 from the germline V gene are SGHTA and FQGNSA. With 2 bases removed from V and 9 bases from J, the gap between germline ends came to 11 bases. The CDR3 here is CASSLSGGSSPLHF. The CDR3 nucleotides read TGTGCCAGCAGCTTATCGGGGGGAAGTTCACCCCTCCACTTT. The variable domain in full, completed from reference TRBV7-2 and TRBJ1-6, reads GAGVSQSPSNKVTEKGKDVELRCDPISGHTALYWYRQSLGQGLEFLIYFQGNSAPDKSGLPSDRFSAERTGGSVSTLTIQRTQQEDSAVYLCASSLSGGSSPLHFGNGTRLTVT.